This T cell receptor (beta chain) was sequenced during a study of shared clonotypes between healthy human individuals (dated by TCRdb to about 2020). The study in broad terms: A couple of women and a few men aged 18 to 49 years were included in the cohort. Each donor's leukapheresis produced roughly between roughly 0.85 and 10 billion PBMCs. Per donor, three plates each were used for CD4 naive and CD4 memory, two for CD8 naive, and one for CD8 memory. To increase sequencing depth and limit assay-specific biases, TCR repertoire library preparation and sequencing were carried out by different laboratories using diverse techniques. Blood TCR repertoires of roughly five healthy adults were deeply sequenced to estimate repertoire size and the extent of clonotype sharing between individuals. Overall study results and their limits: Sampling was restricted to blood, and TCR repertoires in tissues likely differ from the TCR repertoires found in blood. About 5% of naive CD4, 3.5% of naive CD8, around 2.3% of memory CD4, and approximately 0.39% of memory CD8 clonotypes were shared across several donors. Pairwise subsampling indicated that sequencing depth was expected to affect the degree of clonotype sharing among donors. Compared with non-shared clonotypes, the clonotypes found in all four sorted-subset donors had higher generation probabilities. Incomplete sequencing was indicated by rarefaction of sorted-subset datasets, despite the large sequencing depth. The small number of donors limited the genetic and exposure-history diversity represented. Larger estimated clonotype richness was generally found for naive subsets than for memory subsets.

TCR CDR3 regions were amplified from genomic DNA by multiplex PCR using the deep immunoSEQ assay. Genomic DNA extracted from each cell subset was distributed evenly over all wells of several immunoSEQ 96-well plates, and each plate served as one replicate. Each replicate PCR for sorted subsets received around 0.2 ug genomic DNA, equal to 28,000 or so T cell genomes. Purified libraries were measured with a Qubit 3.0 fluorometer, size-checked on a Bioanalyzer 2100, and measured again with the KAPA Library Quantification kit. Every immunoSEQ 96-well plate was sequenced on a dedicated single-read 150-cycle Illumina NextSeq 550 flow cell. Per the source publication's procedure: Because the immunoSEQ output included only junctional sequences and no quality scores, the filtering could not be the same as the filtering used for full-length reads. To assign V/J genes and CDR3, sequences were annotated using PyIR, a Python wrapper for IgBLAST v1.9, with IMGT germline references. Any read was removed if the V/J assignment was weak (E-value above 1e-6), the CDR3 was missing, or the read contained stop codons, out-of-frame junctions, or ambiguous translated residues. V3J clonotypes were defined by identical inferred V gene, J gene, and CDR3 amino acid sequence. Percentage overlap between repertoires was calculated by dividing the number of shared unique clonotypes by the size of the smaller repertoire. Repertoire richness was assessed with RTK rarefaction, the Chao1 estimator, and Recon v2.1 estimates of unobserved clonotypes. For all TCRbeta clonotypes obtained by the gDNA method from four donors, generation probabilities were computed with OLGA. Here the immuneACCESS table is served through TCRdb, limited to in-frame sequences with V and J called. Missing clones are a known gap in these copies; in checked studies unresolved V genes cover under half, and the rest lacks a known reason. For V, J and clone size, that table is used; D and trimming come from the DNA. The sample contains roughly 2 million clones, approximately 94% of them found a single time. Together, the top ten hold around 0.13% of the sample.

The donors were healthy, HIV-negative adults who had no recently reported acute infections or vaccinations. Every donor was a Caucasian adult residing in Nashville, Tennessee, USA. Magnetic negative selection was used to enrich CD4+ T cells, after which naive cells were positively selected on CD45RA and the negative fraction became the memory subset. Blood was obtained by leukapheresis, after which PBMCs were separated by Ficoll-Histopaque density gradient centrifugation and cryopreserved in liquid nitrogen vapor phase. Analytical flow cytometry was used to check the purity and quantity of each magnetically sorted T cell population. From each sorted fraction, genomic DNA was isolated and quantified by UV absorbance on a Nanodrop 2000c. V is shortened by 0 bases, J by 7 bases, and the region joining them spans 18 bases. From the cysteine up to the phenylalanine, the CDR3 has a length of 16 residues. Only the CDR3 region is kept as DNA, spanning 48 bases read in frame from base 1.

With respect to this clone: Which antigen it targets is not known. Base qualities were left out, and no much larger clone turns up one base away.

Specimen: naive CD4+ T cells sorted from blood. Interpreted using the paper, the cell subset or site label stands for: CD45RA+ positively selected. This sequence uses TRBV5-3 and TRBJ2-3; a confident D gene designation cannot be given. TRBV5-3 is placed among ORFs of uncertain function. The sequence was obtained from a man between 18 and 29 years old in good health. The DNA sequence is TGTGCCAGAAGCTTGGTGTCTCCCCGGTTCACCTATACGCAGTATTTT. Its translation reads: CARSLVSPRFTYTQYF.